The present TCR beta chain was sequenced within a study of T cell repertoires in cytomegalovirus infection (dated by TCRdb to the late 2010s). About the investigation overall: The HLA type of each donor mattered for the analysis, because public TCR beta signatures pointed to carriage of CMV infection along with the matching HLA type. Results and caveats for the whole study, not just this receptor: The ex vivo response was dominated by HLA-C-restricted CMV-specific TCR beta clonotypes, which also provided the single most frequent clonotype in two of eight donors. Cumulative frequency of public TCR beta family members discriminated carriers of CMV infection plus the relevant HLA type in this cohort and an independent 352-donor cohort.

Sequencing used an Illumina HiSeq 1500. The public reads were reprocessed in TCRdb via fastp at Q25 and MiXCR, keeping in-frame beta chains. Each CDR3 protein appears once, grouped with its most common genes and DNA. Present in this sample are about 110,000 distinct CDR3 sequences, about 9.5% of which were seen just once. The ten largest clones represent around 29% of the sample. The CDR3 goes from the cysteine to the phenylalanine over 16 residues. Of the read, only the CDR3 DNA is kept; its 48 bases are in frame from base 1. Compared with germline, V lacks 1 base and J lacks 4 bases; bases without a gene match: 8. As encoded in the germline V gene, CDR1 is MGHRA while CDR2 is YSYEKL. This clonotype was seen at least ten times. What this receptor recognizes is not known. Base qualities were left out, and no much larger clone turns up one base away.

The chain was built from TRBV4-1 and TRBJ1-2; TRBD1 fits 8 bases in the junction. The sample was PBMCs, sequenced either directly or after in vitro stimulation (not recorded which). This TCR was recovered from a human donor in good health (CMV status not recorded). Some clones in this sample may be carry-over from other donors' samples. The DNA sequence follows: TGCGCCAGCAGCCAAGCCCCCGGACAGGGAGTCTATGGCTACACCTTC. This translates into CASSQAPGQGVYGYTF.